This TCR beta chain was obtained from a study of identical twins. General observations from the study: These conclusions were based on statistical analysis (cross-sectional, not following the same donors).

This CDR3 is built from 15 residues. V was pared by 4 bases and J by 2 bases, with 7 bases of the junction left unmatched. TCRdb redid the calling of the 5' RACE reads with MiXCR, one entry per CDR3 protein. The data contain a few hundred thousand distinct CDR3 sequences, over 5.5% of them singletons. This clonotype has just a few counts. Antigen: not known. These data also featured in a second study, about T cells expressing NK-cell markers.

The specimen was CD8+ T cells sorted from blood. V gene TRBV12-3 or TRBV12-4 combines with J gene TRBJ1-1; TRBD1 agrees at 7 bases. This clonotype originated in a woman aged 18-29 years in good health. CDR3 region: CASSSTGAQNTEAFF. The CDR3 nucleotides are TGTGCCAGCAGTTCAACAGGGGCCCAAAACACTGAAGCTTTCTTT.